A selection of T cell receptor beta chains follows, all from one sample in a study of cytomegalovirus exposure and HLA in healthy donors. TCRdb's copy holds only in-frame clones and misses some; the assay was immunoSEQ multiplex PCR. The data hold over 75,000 clones, with approximately 84% observed a single time. The sample comprised PBMCs. The receptors were gathered from a woman younger than 30 in good health and CMV-seropositive. Both conserved end residues are part of each CDR3. D genes are given only for firm matches. Expanded clones get a size class; other rows say once, few or many, or leave the size out.

d_call	v_call	j_call	clone_size	cdr3_aa	cdr3_nt
.	TRBV15	TRBJ1-6	.	CATSRSTGSFGGSNSPLHF	TGTGCCACCAGCAGATCTACTGGCAGTTTCGGGGGGAGTAATTCACCCCTCCACTTT
.	TRBV27	TRBJ2-3	.	CASSLSVVPSTDTQYF	TGTGCCAGCAGTTTATCGGTAGTGCCTAGCACAGATACGCAGTATTTT
.	TRBV29-1	TRBJ1-2	.	CSVPSGGAYYGYTF	TGCAGCGTTCCCTCTGGGGGGGCTTACTATGGCTACACCTTC
TRBD2	TRBV9	TRBJ2-2	.	CASSPKGRSGGAVGELFF	TGTGCCAGCAGCCCAAAGGGGAGAAGCGGGGGGGCCGTCGGGGAGCTGTTTTTT
TRBD2	TRBV28	TRBJ2-7	.	CASSFVSSGRGAAYEQYF	TGTGCCAGCAGTTTCGTTTCTAGCGGGAGAGGGGCGGCTTACGAGCAGTACTTC
.	TRBV7-2	TRBJ2-5	.	CASSLAAGAQETQYF	TGTGCCAGCAGCTTAGCGGCTGGGGCCCAAGAGACCCAGTACTTC
.	TRBV5-5	TRBJ1-5	.	CASSWPAGYPQHF	TGTGCCAGCAGCTGGCCAGCGGGTTACCCCCAGCATTTT
.	TRBV7-7	TRBJ1-2	.	CASSLRNRVDDGYTF	TGTGCTAGCAGCTTAAGGAACAGGGTAGATGATGGCTACACCTTC
.	TRBV5-5	TRBJ1-5	.	CASSFLQGGNQPQHF	TGTGCCAGCAGCTTCCTCCAGGGAGGGAATCAGCCCCAGCATTTT
TRBD2	TRBV30	TRBJ2-2	.	CAWTLRGGGELFF	TGTGCCTGGACCCTACGCGGGGGCGGGGAGCTGTTTTTT
TRBD1	TRBV7-2	TRBJ1-2	.	CASSLGRQGAYGYTF	TGTGCCAGCAGCTTAGGACGGCAGGGGGCCTATGGCTACACCTTC
TRBD2	TRBV5-4	TRBJ2-1	few	CASSGTSGGLGYAQFF	TGTGCCAGCAGCGGTACTAGCGGGGGTCTTGGTTATGCGCAGTTCTTC
TRBD2	TRBV7-8	TRBJ2-7	.	CASSLPLEREKKLSYEQYF	TGTGCCAGCAGCTTGCCGCTTGAGCGGGAGAAAAAGCTCTCCTACGAGCAGTACTTC
TRBD2	TRBV5-6	TRBJ2-1	.	CASSLVRTSTKEGEQFF	TGTGCCAGCAGCTTGGTTAGGACTAGCACAAAGGAGGGTGAGCAGTTCTTC
TRBD2	TRBV30	TRBJ2-1	.	CAWNTPRIAGLNEQFF	TGTGCCTGGAATACGCCCCGGATAGCGGGGCTCAATGAGCAGTTCTTC
TRBD2	TRBV6-1	TRBJ2-1	.	CASSEAPLAGGYEQFF	TGTGCCAGCAGTGAAGCGCCTCTAGCGGGAGGGTATGAGCAGTTCTTC
TRBD2	TRBV7-8	TRBJ2-5	.	CASSLPSGSHQETQYF	TGTGCCAGCAGCTTACCTAGCGGGAGCCACCAAGAGACCCAGTACTTC
.	TRBV7-9	TRBJ2-7	.	CASSFTGRAYEQYF	TGTGCCAGCAGCTTCACAGGGAGGGCCTACGAGCAGTACTTC
.	TRBV7-9	TRBJ1-1	.	CASSYLGGNTEAFF	TGTGCCAGCAGCTATCTGGGGGGGAACACTGAAGCTTTCTTT
TRBD2	TRBV25-1	TRBJ2-5	.	CASSLAGSQETQYF	TGTGCCAGCAGTTTAGCGGGGAGTCAAGAGACCCAGTACTTC
.	TRBV28	TRBJ1-2	.	CASSSWGGGYGYTF	TGTGCCAGCAGTTCCTGGGGGGGCGGCTATGGCTACACCTTC
.	TRBV19	TRBJ2-7	.	CASSIRSGKGYEQYF	TGTGCCAGTAGTATAAGGTCGGGGAAGGGCTACGAGCAGTACTTC
TRBD1	TRBV6-5	TRBJ2-5	.	CASSPRGQDETQYF	TGTGCCAGCAGCCCCAGGGGGCAGGATGAGACCCAGTACTTC
.	TRBV5-4	TRBJ2-6	.	CASSFSRVGSSGANVLTF	TGTGCCAGCAGCTTTTCTCGGGTCGGGTCCTCTGGGGCCAACGTCCTGACTTTC
TRBD2	TRBV6-5	TRBJ2-1	.	CASSYQTGGVQFF	TGTGCCAGCAGTTACCAGACGGGGGGTGTGCAGTTCTTC
.	TRBV5-1	TRBJ2-1	.	CASSFEDSGYNEQFF	TGCGCCAGCAGCTTTGAAGACAGTGGCTACAATGAGCAGTTCTTC
.	TRBV7-9	TRBJ2-1	.	CASSLAYGSSYNEQFF	TGTGCCAGCAGCTTAGCCTACGGGAGTTCATACAATGAGCAGTTCTTC
.	TRBV4-1	TRBJ1-1	few	CASTLTGGVGNTEAFF	TGCGCCAGCACTCTCACAGGTGGTGTCGGAAACACTGAAGCTTTCTTT
TRBD2	TRBV6-5	TRBJ2-1	.	CASSYLAGNEQFF	TGTGCCAGCAGTTACTTAGCGGGCAATGAGCAGTTCTTC
TRBD2	TRBV6-1	TRBJ2-7	.	CASSGVAGEVGEQYF	TGTGCCAGCAGTGGGGTAGCGGGAGAAGTTGGCGAGCAGTACTTC
TRBD1	TRBV5-6	TRBJ1-3	.	CASSTQGATGNTIYF	TGTGCCAGCAGTACACAGGGGGCGACTGGAAACACCATATATTTT
.	TRBV27	TRBJ2-2	.	CASSIIGSTGELFF	TGTGCCAGCAGTATTATCGGGAGCACCGGGGAGCTGTTTTTT
.	TRBV30	TRBJ2-7	.	CAWSAPGAYEQYF	TGTGCCTGGAGTGCCCCTGGGGCTTACGAGCAGTACTTC
.	TRBV6-1	TRBJ2-4	few	CASRAGGDKNIQYF	TGTGCCAGCAGGGCGGGCGGAGACAAAAACATTCAGTACTTC
.	TRBV5-1	TRBJ2-7	once	CASSFSVNSYEQYF	TGCGCCAGCAGCTTTAGCGTGAACTCCTACGAGCAGTACTTC
TRBD1	TRBV2	TRBJ2-1	.	CASITGTGYNEQFF	TGTGCCAGCATTACCGGGACAGGCTACAATGAGCAGTTCTTC
TRBD2	TRBV5-1	TRBJ2-5	.	CASSLAPASGGPSRTQYF	TGCGCCAGCAGCTTGGCCCCCGCTAGCGGGGGACCCTCCAGGACCCAGTACTTC
TRBD2	TRBV6-4	TRBJ2-1	.	CASSGVAGEINEQFF	TGTGCCAGCAGTGGGGTAGCGGGGGAGATCAATGAGCAGTTCTTC
TRBD2	TRBV9	TRBJ2-2	.	CASSVRGGNTGELFF	TGTGCCAGCAGCGTACGGGGGGGGAACACCGGGGAGCTGTTTTTT
.	TRBV13	TRBJ2-1	once	CASSLSRVEQFF	TGTGCCAGCAGCTTATCCAGGGTTGAGCAGTTCTTC
TRBD2	TRBV11-2	TRBJ2-3	.	CASSFSGRADTQYF	TGTGCCAGCAGTTTTAGCGGGAGGGCAGATACGCAGTATTTT
TRBD1	TRBV7-9	TRBJ2-7	.	CASSLVAARGEQYF	TGTGCCAGCAGCTTAGTTGCGGCCAGGGGGGAGCAGTACTTC
TRBD2	TRBV19	TRBJ2-2	.	CASSTTSGGAGTGELFF	TGTGCCAGTAGTACGACTAGCGGGGGGGCCGGCACCGGGGAGCTGTTTTTT
.	TRBV4-1	TRBJ1-5	.	CASSQDGGQPQHF	TGCGCCAGCAGCCAAGACGGGGGGCAGCCCCAGCATTTT
.	TRBV28	TRBJ2-2	.	CASSLNGGELFF	TGTGCCAGCAGTTTGAACGGTGGGGAGCTGTTTTTT
.	TRBV6-5	TRBJ1-3	few	CASRTDSGNTIYF	TGTGCCAGCCGCACAGACTCTGGAAACACCATATATTTT
TRBD1	TRBV29-1	TRBJ1-2	.	CSVRDSLYGYTF	TGCAGCGTCCGGGACAGTCTTTATGGCTACACCTTC
.	TRBV18	TRBJ1-6	.	CASTTGDNSPLHF	TGTGCCAGCACCACAGGAGACAATTCACCCCTCCACTTT
.	TRBV2	TRBJ1-2	.	CASRSGGSRKGHGYTF	TGTGCCAGCAGGAGCGGGGGGAGTCGTAAAGGGCATGGCTACACCTTC
.	TRBV13	TRBJ2-7	.	CASSSFSEQYF	TGTGCCAGCAGCTCCTTTTCCGAGCAGTACTTC
.	TRBV6-5	TRBJ2-7	.	CASRETGLSYEQYF	TGTGCCAGCAGGGAGACAGGACTCTCCTACGAGCAGTACTTC
TRBD1	TRBV18	TRBJ1-4	.	CASSPNRGSGEKLFF	TGTGCCAGCTCACCAAACAGGGGCTCAGGTGAAAAACTGTTTTTT
.	TRBV5-1	TRBJ2-7	few	CASSWDLRDSYEQYF	TGCGCCAGCAGCTGGGACTTGCGTGACTCCTACGAGCAGTACTTC
TRBD2	TRBV4-1	TRBJ2-5	.	CASQGGSGRREETQYF	TGCGCCAGCCAGGGAGGTAGCGGGAGAAGGGAAGAGACCCAGTACTTC
TRBD1	TRBV5-6	TRBJ1-2	.	CASSHRTGPYGYTF	TGTGCCAGCAGCCATAGGACAGGGCCTTATGGCTACACCTTC
TRBD2	TRBV10-3	TRBJ2-1	once	CAISESKAGGNNEQFF	TGTGCCATCAGTGAGTCGAAAGCGGGAGGGAACAATGAGCAGTTCTTC
.	TRBV5-1	TRBJ2-1	many	CASSFEDRSYNEQFF	TGCGCCAGCAGCTTTGAGGATCGCTCCTACAATGAGCAGTTCTTC